The 24 T cell receptor beta chains below all came from one sample that was sequenced in a study of radiotherapy plus CTLA-4 blockade in lung cancer. Produced via immunoSEQ multiplex PCR; TCRdb's table is partial and in-frame only. The data show approximately 75,000 clones, around 80% seen once. The sequenced sample was peripheral blood, obtained from a patient treated with radiotherapy plus ipilimumab. These receptor sequences come from a human donor with non-small cell lung cancer who had a complete response to radiotherapy plus ipilimumab.

The gene calls are TRBV23-1 and TRBJ2-3; TRBD1 aligns across 7 bases. TRBV23-1 is labeled an ORF, and its function is uncertain. The CDR3 has 17 residues. V was clipped by 3 bases and J by 2 bases; unmatched bases: 11. CDR3 protein: CASSHPRTGPFTDTQYF. CDR3 sequence (DNA): TGCGCCAGCAGTCATCCTCGGACAGGCCCGTTCACAGATACGCAGTATTTT.

V and J are TRBV6-1 and TRBJ2-5, with D perhaps matching TRBD1 or TRBD2 (5 bases each). Germline CDR1 reads MNHNS; CDR2 reads SASEGT. The CDR3 runs to 12 residues. Trimming cost V 2 bases and J 8 bases, with 9 bases left between them. The CDR3 sequence is CASSERDLTQYF. CDR3 in DNA: TGTGCCAGCAGTGAAAGGGACCTCACCCAGTACTTC.

The rearrangement joins TRBV27 to TRBJ2-7, with D tentatively TRBD1 (6 bases). V was shortened by 6 bases and J by 3 bases, with 12 bases between the two germline ends. Per germline, CDR1 MNHEY and CDR2 SMNVEV (reference sequence). This CDR3 spans 13 amino acids. The CDR3 is CASSPATGYEQYF. In DNA, the CDR3 is TGTGCCAGCAGCCCAGCGACAGGCTACGAGCAGTACTTC.

The chain is built from TRBV29-1 and TRBJ1-1; D is unresolved. Per germline, CDR1 SQVTM and CDR2 ANQGSEA. The V and J ends lost 0 bases and 11 bases respectively, with 7 bases between them. The CDR3 loop spans 10 amino acids. The DNA of the CDR3 is TGCAGCGTTGAAGATTACGGGGCTTTCTTT. Protein: CSVEDYGAFF.

J is TRBJ2-3 and V is TRBV6-6; 8 bases fit TRBD2. Germline CDR1 is MNHNY and CDR2 is SVGAGI (reference sequence). The CDR3 loop spans 15 amino acids. V was clipped by 7 bases and J by 1 base; unmatched bases: 7. The CDR3 nucleotides are TGTGCCAGCACCCATACTAGCGGAGGCACAGATACGCAGTATTTT. It codes for CASTHTSGGTDTQYF.

V gene TRBV2 combines with J gene TRBJ2-1, with 8 positions matching TRBD2. The CDR3 runs to 16 residues. V lost 5 bases and J lost 3; bases outside the gene matches: 9. Germline assignment: CDR1 SNHLY and CDR2 FYNNEI. For the CDR3, the DNA is TGTGCCAGCAGTAAAGGCGGGGGGAACTTCTACAATGAGCAGTTCTTC. This sequence encodes CASSKGGGNFYNEQFF. Together with reference TRBV2 and TRBJ2-1, the CDR3 gives the full variable domain: EPEVTQTPSHQVTQMGQEVILRCVPISNHLYFYWYRQILGQKVEFLVSFYNNEISEKSEIFDDQFSVERPDGSNFTLKIRSTKLEDSAMYFCASSKGGGNFYNEQFFGPGTRLTVL.

This clone has just a few counts. The CDR3 sequence: CAIGAFKGAGNTEAFF. The CDR3 DNA reads TGTGCCATCGGGGCATTTAAGGGGGCGGGAAACACTGAAGCTTTCTTT. This chain joins TRBV10-3 and TRBJ1-1; 7 bases match TRBD1. J was trimmed by 2 bases and V by 8 bases; bases with no gene match: 14. Germline assignment: CDR1 ENHRY and CDR2 SYGVKD. This CDR3 is 16 amino acids long.

This clone was observed a handful of times. V is TRBV7-9 and J is TRBJ1-4; 10 nucleotides match TRBD1. Germline-derived CDR1 and CDR2 are SEHNR and FQNEAQ (reference sequence). Losses at the gene ends were 4 bases for V and 2 bases for J; bases not matched to a gene: 13. The CDR3 contains 19 residues. The CDR3: CASSSPPRTGGLTNEKLFF. The CDR3 region has the DNA TGTGCCAGCAGCTCACCGCCCAGGACAGGGGGGTTGACTAATGAAAAACTGTTTTTT. Together with reference TRBV7-9 and TRBJ1-4, the CDR3 gives the full variable domain: DTGVSQNPRHKITKRGQNVTFRCDPISEHNRLYWYRQTLGQGPEFLTYFQNEAQLEKSRLLSDRFSAERPKGSFSTLEIQRTEQGDSAMYLCASSSPPRTGGLTNEKLFFGSGTQLSVL.

This clone was recorded once. The chain combines TRBV5-1 with TRBJ2-3, with 13 bases matching TRBD2. Germline CDR1 and CDR2: SGHRS and YFSETQ. This CDR3 is built from 16 residues. The J segment lost 4 bases and the V segment lost 1 base, leaving 3 bases of the junction unmatched. CDR3 amino acids: CASSLRTSGSSDTQYF. The CDR3 nucleotides are TGCGCCAGCAGCTTGAGGACTAGCGGGAGTTCAGATACGCAGTATTTT.

The chain combines TRBV6-5 with TRBJ2-1, with D possibly TRBD2 on 5 matching bases. CDR1 and CDR2 from the germline V gene are MNHEY and SVGAGI. The CDR3 runs to 15 residues. Between the trimmed V and J ends, which lost 4 bases and 7 bases, there was a span of 17 bases. The CDR3 region is CASSSGLLVSNEQFF. The CDR3 DNA is TGTGCCAGCAGTTCTGGGCTACTAGTCTCGAATGAGCAGTTCTTC.

V is TRBV15 and J is TRBJ1-2; D perhaps matches TRBD1 (5 bases). V was cut by 4 bases and J by 5 bases, with 8 bases left in between. Germline CDR1 and CDR2: LNHNV and YYDKDF (reference sequence). The CDR3 sequence is 12 residues long. The CDR3 spells CATSNDRYGYTF. The CDR3 DNA reads as TGTGCCACCAGCAACGACAGATATGGCTACACCTTC.

The chain joins TRBV6-5 to TRBJ2-7; tentatively, D is TRBD1 (6 bases). This CDR3 spans 14 amino acids. Trimming shortened V by 5 bases and J by 7 bases, and 18 bases separated the two germline ends. Germline-derived CDR1 and CDR2 are MNHEY and SVGAGI. CDR3 coding DNA: TGTGCCAGCAGTCGGACAGCTACCTCCGGTGAGCAGTACGTC. This codes for CASSRTATSGEQYV.

The rearrangement joins TRBV2 to TRBJ2-5; 7 nucleotides line up with TRBD2. The CDR3 totals 15 residues. The V gene's germline CDR1 is SNHLY and CDR2 FYNNEI. Trimming took 2 bases from V and 4 from J; bases not matched to a gene: 7. The CDR3 coding sequence is TGTGCCAGCAGTGAAAGTGGGGGAGGGGTAGAGACCCAGTACTTC. Its protein is CASSESGGGVETQYF.

The V gene is TRBV6-6, the J gene TRBJ2-7; the match to TRBD2 covers 11 bases. The germline V gene has CDR1 MNHNY and CDR2 SVGAGI (reference sequence). V shed 6 bases, J shed 7 bases, and the junction held 5 bases outside the gene matches. The CDR3 length is 13 residues. The CDR3 sequence: CASRPLAGGEQYF. The DNA for the CDR3 is TGTGCCAGCAGACCCCTAGCGGGGGGAGAGCAGTACTTC.

This clone has a handful of counts. The V and J genes are TRBV14 and TRBJ1-2; D ambiguous. The CDR3 is 15 amino acids. V gave up 2 bases and J gave up 7 bases, with 17 bases separating them. Per germline, CDR1 SGHDN and CDR2 FVKESK. In DNA form, the CDR3 reads TGTGCCAGCAGCCAATGGTCCGGGGATCTCCGTGGCTACACCTTC. Amino acid sequence: CASSQWSGDLRGYTF.

This clone was picked up one time. J is TRBJ2-7 and V is TRBV6-1, with 9 positions matching TRBD1. CDR3 length equals 13 residues. Germline trimming cut 4 bases from V and 6 bases from J; bases unmatched to any gene: 4. Germline V gene lookup returns CDR1 MNHNS and CDR2 SASEGT. The DNA of the CDR3 is TGTGCCAGCAGTGGACAGGGGGTGGGCGAGCAGTACTTC. It codes for CASSGQGVGEQYF.

J is TRBJ1-6 and V is TRBV7-9; D might be TRBD1 (6 bases). The CDR3 length is 14 residues. V was clipped by 8 bases and J by 4 bases, with 12 bases between them. The germline CDR1 and CDR2 sequences are SEHNR and FQNEAQ (reference sequence). CDR3 bases: TGTGCCAGCGGGAACAGGGAGTATAATTCACCCCTCCACTTT. Translating gives CASGNREYNSPLHF. The whole variable domain, remainder taken from reference TRBV7-9 and TRBJ1-6, is DTGVSQNPRHKITKRGQNVTFRCDPISEHNRLYWYRQTLGQGPEFLTYFQNEAQLEKSRLLSDRFSAERPKGSFSTLEIQRTEQGDSAMYLCASGNREYNSPLHFGNGTRLTVT.

J is TRBJ2-3 and V is TRBV5-6, with D unclear. CDR1 is SGHDT, CDR2 YYEEEE, per germline. There are 14 residues in the CDR3. Trimming cost V 0 bases and J 3 bases, with 8 bases left between them. CDR3 sequence reads: CASSLGPATDTQYF. In DNA form, the CDR3 reads TGTGCCAGCAGCTTGGGACCCGCGACAGATACGCAGTATTTT. Looking up the rest from reference TRBV5-6 and TRBJ2-3 gives the full variable domain: DAGVTQSPTHLIKTRGQQVTLRCSPKSGHDTVSWYQQALGQGPQFIFQYYEEEERQRGNFPDRFSGHQFPNYSSELNVNALLLGDSALYLCASSLGPATDTQYFGPGTRLTVL.

Only one count was recorded for this clone. The chain recombines TRBV27 with TRBJ2-4, with D perhaps assigned TRBD1 or TRBD2 (6 bases each). Trimming left V 2 bases short and J 0 bases short, with 17 bases between. Germline V gene sequence: CDR1 MNHEY, CDR2 SMNVEV (reference sequence). This CDR3 comprises 18 residues. The CDR3 reads CASSLGAWGRGAKNIQYF. The DNA of the CDR3 is TGTGCCAGCAGTTTAGGGGCCTGGGGGCGGGGAGCCAAAAACATTCAGTACTTC.

The chain recombines TRBV4-3 with TRBJ2-1; D possibly corresponds to TRBD1 (6 bases). This CDR3 has 16 amino acids. The V gene lost 3 bases and the J gene lost 4 bases, with 16 bases spanning the gap. Germline values: CDR1 LGHNA, CDR2 YSLEER. The CDR3 coding sequence is TGCGCCAGCAGCCAGGGGGTGTTCAGGGGATACAATGAGCAGTTCTTC. This gives the protein CASSQGVFRGYNEQFF.

This chain links TRBV15 with TRBJ1-2; the D gene is possibly TRBD1 (5 bases). Trimming took off 5 bases at V and 3 bases at J, with 16 bases between the two ends. This CDR3 contains 15 residues. The V gene's germline CDR1 is LNHNV and CDR2 YYDKDF (reference sequence). CDR3: CATSRSAGTDYGYTF. CDR3 coding DNA: TGTGCCACCAGCCGAAGTGCCGGGACGGACTATGGCTACACCTTC.

The gene calls are TRBV28 and TRBJ2-5; D is unresolved. CDR1 is MDHEN and CDR2 is SYDVKM in the germline V gene. With 10 bases removed from V and 5 bases from J, the gap between germline ends came to 17 bases. The CDR3 contains 13 residues. The CDR3 reads CATTRRDRETQYF. CDR3 bases: TGTGCCACTACCCGAAGGGATAGGGAGACCCAGTACTTC.

The chain has TRBV7-9 and TRBJ2-7; tentative D call: TRBD1 (5 bases). With 4 bases removed from V and 1 base from J, the gap between germline ends came to 14 bases. Germline lookup yields CDR1 SEHNR and CDR2 FQNEAQ (reference sequence). The CDR3 contains 15 residues. As DNA, the CDR3 is TGTGCCAGCAGCTCCCTGCGTGCAGGGTCCTACGAGCAGTACTTC. As protein: CASSSLRAGSYEQYF.

This clone is a singleton in its sample. V and J are TRBV10-3 and TRBJ1-2; TRBD1 might be the D (5 bases). Per germline, CDR1 ENHRY and CDR2 SYGVKD. V dropped 6 bases and J dropped 12 bases, with 26 bases sitting between them. This CDR3 spans 15 amino acids. The chain's CDR3 is CAIRRGFTTAEQNTF. CDR3 sequence (DNA): TGTGCCATCAGGAGGGGCTTCACGACGGCCGAACAAAACACCTTC.